This paragraph reports one T cell receptor beta chain. Its antigen is undetermined. This entry comes from a study of cytomegalovirus exposure and HLA in healthy donors. Study in general: Early released data had 65 million to 100 million unique TCRs, all coming from HLA-typed donors. Study results and caveats: Versus the roughly 670-donor mean, an Asian-associated ancestry cluster reportedly showed fewer N-insertions in a later analysis. The authors enumerated 164 TCR beta chains as linked to cytomegalovirus.

Primers for the PCR totalled 60 Vbeta and 13 Jbeta. Produced via immunoSEQ multiplex PCR; TCRdb's table is partial and in-frame only. The repertoire includes more than 95,000 clones, roughly three quarters of them detected once, and roughly 3% sits in the top ten. V lost 5 bases and J lost 9, with 14 bases in between. CDR1 and CDR2 from the germline V gene are SGHVS and FQNEAQ. The CDR3 has 13 amino acids. Donors had nominal health at sampling but likely had unrecorded immune exposures. The sequenced sample consisted of PBMCs. The J gene is TRBJ2-1, the V gene TRBV7-8; D gene uncertain. This TCR was sampled from a man aged 25-40 years in good health and CMV-seronegative. CDR3 sequence reads: CASSPRQEAEQFF. The CDR3 DNA reads TGTGCCAGCAGCCCCCGCCAAGAGGCTGAGCAGTTCTTC.